The next 10 T cell receptor beta chains were all read from a single sample in a study of shared T cell receptors in the human thymus. Profiled with immunoSEQ multiplex PCR; TCRdb holds only in-frame clones, not every one. The table shows about 500,000 clones, with more than 75% occurring only once. These data were also filed under a second study, of human thymus T cells.

Sequencing was done on a sample of thymocytes. Every receptor here comes from a boy younger than two with a congenital heart defect.

The chain couples TRBV28 to TRBJ2-7; 9 bases match TRBD2. Germline V gene data show CDR1 as MDHEN and CDR2 as SYDVKM. J gave up 3 bases and V 5 bases, and 20 bases lay outside the gene matches. This CDR3 has 19 residues. CDR3 bases: TGTGCCAGCAGTCCCCTCCACGGGCAAGGCGGGAGGGATGACTACGAGCAGTACTTC. Amino acids: CASSPLHGQGGRDDYEQYF.

The chain has TRBV14 and TRBJ2-3, with 12 bases lining up with TRBD1. The germline V gene has CDR1 SGHDN and CDR2 FVKESK. The CDR3 sequence is 16 residues long. The V segment lost 0 bases and the J segment 7 bases; nucleotides outside the gene matches: 5. The CDR3 DNA follows: TGTGCCAGCAGCCAAGATAGGGACAGGGGGCGGAATACGCAGTATTTT. Translating gives CASSQDRDRGRNTQYF.

The chain combines TRBV9 with TRBJ2-3; 9 bases are a match to TRBD2. The ends lost 2 bases at V and 6 bases at J; junction bases unmatched: 4. The germline CDR1 and CDR2 sequences are SGDLS and YYNGEE. The CDR3 consists of 14 residues. CDR3 bases: TGTGCCAGCAGCGTGGCGGGAGGGGGCGATACGCAGTATTTT. Translated, it gives CASSVAGGGDTQYF. The full variable domain, with the rest looked up from reference TRBV9 and TRBJ2-3, is DSGVTQTPKHLITATGQRVTLRCSPRSGDLSVYWYQQSLDQGLQFLIQYYNGEERAKGNILERFSAQQFPDLHSELNLSSLELGDSALYFCASSVAGGGDTQYFGPGTRLTVL.

The chain has TRBV11-2 and TRBJ1-1; D perhaps matches TRBD1 (5 bases). Deletions cut 5 bases from V and 6 bases from J, with 16 bases between. Germline lookup yields CDR1 SGHAT and CDR2 FQNNGV. CDR3 length: 14 residues. CDR3 nucleotide sequence: TGTGCCAGCAGCCCACGGGGGGGGAAAGCTGAAGCTTTCTTT. Protein product: CASSPRGGKAEAFF.

The chain recombines TRBV4-2 with TRBJ1-2; 9 nucleotides match TRBD1. Losses at the gene ends were 4 bases for V and 8 bases for J; bases not matched to a gene: 11. The length of the CDR3 is 15 residues. CDR1 is LGHNA, CDR2 YNFKEQ, per germline. The CDR3 region is CASSPRQGGVGGYTF. The DNA of the CDR3 is TGTGCCAGCAGCCCGCGACAGGGGGGGGTAGGGGGCTACACCTTC.

V usage is TRBV6-1 and J usage is TRBJ2-7; 10 bases fit TRBD1. The CDR3 loop spans 15 amino acids. Germline values: CDR1 MNHNS, CDR2 SASEGT. V lost 4 bases, J lost 3 bases, and 6 bases stayed unmatched. The chain's CDR3 is CASSGTGTGDYEQYF. CDR3 coding DNA: TGTGCCAGCAGTGGCACGGGGACAGGGGACTACGAGCAGTACTTC.

The chain carries TRBV29-1 and TRBJ2-5; 14 nucleotides match TRBD2. The CDR3 has 16 residues. CDR1 and CDR2 (germline): SQVTM, ANQGSEA. The junction had 10 bases not matched to a gene; V was cut back by 5 bases and J by 5 bases. The CDR3 here is CSVWPGLAGGWETQYF. CDR3 nucleotides: TGCAGCGTTTGGCCTGGACTAGCGGGAGGCTGGGAGACCCAGTACTTC.

The chain uses TRBV10-1 and TRBJ2-2; the D is unclear. Germline assignment: CDR1 WNHNN and CDR2 SYGVQD (reference sequence). The CDR3 has 12 amino acids. Trimming left V 0 bases short and J 8 bases short, with 4 bases between. The CDR3 sequence is CASSESTGELFF. The CDR3 DNA sequence: TGCGCCAGCAGTGAGTCCACAGGGGAGCTGTTTTTT.

V and J are TRBV7-2 and TRBJ2-6; D may be TRBD1 (5 bases). V lost 3 bases, J lost 1 base, and 16 bases lay in between. CDR1 is SGHTA and CDR2 is FQGNSA in the germline V gene. The CDR3 totals 18 residues. CDR3: CASSLKGPPGSGANVLTF. The CDR3 DNA reads TGTGCCAGCAGCTTGAAGGGGCCACCAGGGTCTGGGGCCAACGTCCTGACTTTC.

This rearrangement joins TRBV14 to TRBJ1-5; D unresolved. There are 18 residues in the CDR3. CDR1 and CDR2 (germline): SGHDN, FVKESK. Trimming removed 4 bases from V and 0 bases from J, with 19 bases in between. The CDR3 DNA is TGTGCCAGCAGCCTCCTAAGGCGAGGCAGACCTAGCAATCAGCCCCAGCATTTT. The encoded protein is CASSLLRRGRPSNQPQHF.